Listed below are T cell receptor beta chains from one sample, sequenced in a study of post-analysis software for immune sequencing data. TCRdb independently ran MiXCR on the PCR reads; one entry per CDR3 protein. The sample has hundreds of thousands of distinct CDR3 sequences, just under 30% seen once; the top ten hold 0.56%. Sequencing input: blood. The source is a girl aged 10 to 17 with multiple sclerosis. Both conserved end residues are part of each CDR3. A D gene is named only where the DNA matches it firmly. Some rows mark clone size as missing; the rest say once, few, many or name a class of expanded clone.

TRBJ2-7,TRBV2,-,TRBD2,CASTSGGPHEQYF,TGTGCCAGCACTAGCGGGGGGCCCCACGAGCAGTACTTC
TRBJ1-4,TRBV14,few,TRBD1,CASSLTGLGEKLFF,TGTGCCAGCAGCCTGACAGGGCTTGGAGAAAAACTGTTTTTT
TRBJ2-2,TRBV7-2,few,-,CASSQTGIQPNTGELFF,TGTGCCAGCAGCCAAACGGGGATCCAGCCGAACACCGGGGAGCTGTTTTTT
TRBJ2-1,TRBV20-1,-,-,CSVVRLTDNEQFF,TGCAGTGTTGTTCGGCTGACCGACAATGAGCAGTTCTTC
TRBJ2-5,TRBV7-9,-,-,CASSLGASGARETQYF,TGTGCCAGCAGCTTAGGGGCATCGGGGGCGAGGGAGACCCAGTACTTC
TRBJ1-1,TRBV11-2,-,-,CASTRWGTTEAFF,TGTGCCAGCACCCGGTGGGGGACCACTGAAGCTTTCTTT
TRBJ2-6,TRBV15,-,-,CATRPGPRSGANVLTF,TGTGCCACCAGACCGGGACCGCGCTCTGGGGCCAACGTCCTGACTTTC
TRBJ1-5,TRBV24-1,-,-,CATSDLDGGNQPQHF,TGTGCCACCAGTGATCTTGACGGGGGCAATCAGCCCCAGCATTTT
TRBJ2-7,TRBV20-1,-,TRBD2,CSARPYPGLATKRRLYEQYF,TGCAGTGCTAGACCTTACCCGGGACTAGCGACCAAACGGCGCCTCTACGAGCAGTACTTC
TRBJ2-1,TRBV3-1,-,TRBD2,CACSHLGGEQFF,TGTGCCTGCAGCCACTTGGGGGGGGAGCAGTTCTTC
TRBJ1-5,TRBV7-2,few,-,CASSREGGRRQPQHF,TGTGCCAGCAGTAGAGAAGGGGGGCGGCGCCAGCCCCAGCATTTT
TRBJ2-3,TRBV7-2,-,TRBD2,CASSLDGAGGDTQYF,TGTGCCAGCAGCTTAGACGGCGCGGGAGGAGATACGCAGTATTTT
TRBJ1-2,TRBV6-5,-,-,CASRKQSGVWGYTF,TGTGCCAGCAGAAAACAGTCTGGGGTGTGGGGCTACACCTTC
TRBJ2-6,TRBV12-3/TRBV12-4,few,TRBD2,CASIQRAGLAGSGANVLTF,TGTGCCAGCATCCAACGCGCAGGACTAGCGGGTTCTGGGGCCAACGTCCTGACTTTC
TRBJ2-1,TRBV20-1,-,-,CSAPSAGGQSYNEQFF,TGCAGTGCCCCAAGCGCGGGGGGACAGAGCTACAATGAGCAGTTCTTC
TRBJ1-5,TRBV2,few,-,CASRGRGANQPQHF,TGTGCCAGCAGGGGCAGGGGTGCGAATCAGCCCCAGCATTTT
TRBJ2-1,TRBV6-1,once,-,CASRSRRHEAYNEQFF,TGTGCCAGCAGATCCAGAAGACACGAAGCCTACAATGAGCAGTTCTTC
TRBJ2-3,TRBV11-2,-,TRBD1,CASSRDRDRGFGTQYF,TGTGCCAGCAGCCGAGACCGGGACAGGGGATTCGGGACGCAGTATTTT
TRBJ2-3,TRBV28,-,TRBD1,CASSLVRDRVTDTQYF,TGTGCCAGCAGTCTCGTCCGGGACAGGGTCACAGATACGCAGTATTTT
TRBJ2-5,TRBV28,-,-,CASSSTGYKETQYF,TGTGCCAGCAGTTCTACCGGATATAAAGAGACCCAGTACTTC
TRBJ2-1,TRBV5-1,many,-,CASGFTTYNEQFF,TGCGCCAGCGGTTTCACGACCTACAATGAGCAGTTCTTC
TRBJ2-7,TRBV11-2,-,-,CASSLEPRRGSASYEQYF,TGTGCCAGCAGCTTAGAGCCCCGCCGGGGATCGGCTTCCTACGAGCAGTACTTC
TRBJ1-2,TRBV4-1,-,-,CASSQVRLDGLRGYTF,TGCGCCAGCAGCCAAGTCCGCCTGGACGGACTGCGTGGCTACACCTTC
TRBJ2-2,TRBV29-1,once,-,CSVGEGTVPTGELFF,TGCAGCGTCGGGGAGGGGACAGTTCCAACCGGGGAGCTGTTTTTT
TRBJ1-4,TRBV3-1,many,-,CASSRTATNEKLFF,TGTGCCAGCAGCCGGACAGCAACTAATGAAAAACTGTTTTTT
TRBJ2-3,TRBV7-2,few,-,CASSLVRTSTDTQYF,TGTGCCAGCAGCTTAGTTCGGACTAGCACAGATACGCAGTATTTT
TRBJ1-5,TRBV7-6,-,-,CASSLVPGSRQPQHF,TGTGCCAGCAGCTTAGTCCCAGGATCCCGGCAGCCCCAGCATTTT
TRBJ2-1,TRBV5-1,-,-,CASSGGANKGEQFF,TGCGCCAGCAGCGGGGGGGCAAACAAAGGGGAGCAGTTCTTC
TRBJ2-3,TRBV20-1,once,TRBD2,CSARDRAGGRFDTQYF,TGCAGTGCTAGAGATAGAGCGGGAGGACGCTTCGATACGCAGTATTTT
TRBJ2-5,TRBV5-1,-,-,CASSLEGLVSGGTQYF,TGCGCCAGCAGCTTGGAAGGCTTAGTGTCTGGAGGGACCCAGTACTTC
TRBJ2-3,TRBV12-3/TRBV12-4,-,-,CASSLFGGEADMQYF,TGTGCCAGCAGTTTATTTGGCGGCGAAGCAGATATGCAGTATTTT
TRBJ1-1,TRBV7-6,-,-,CASSLGNGGALNTEAFF,TGTGCCAGCAGCTTAGGAAACGGGGGGGCGTTGAACACTGAAGCTTTCTTT
TRBJ1-1,TRBV18,-,-,CASSSNGGFNEAFF,TGTGCCAGCTCGTCGAATGGGGGGTTTAATGAAGCTTTCTTT
TRBJ1-1,TRBV20-1,few,TRBD1,CSPDRQGHRNTEAFF,TGCAGTCCCGATCGACAGGGGCATAGGAACACTGAAGCTTTCTTT
TRBJ1-1,TRBV14,-,-,CASSRPRGRDTEAFF,TGTGCCAGCAGCCGACCCAGGGGTCGGGACACTGAAGCTTTCTTT
TRBJ2-7,TRBV4-3,many,TRBD2,CASSLNSGRSYEQYF,TGCGCCAGCAGCCTAAACAGCGGGAGGTCCTACGAGCAGTACTTC
TRBJ1-1,TRBV5-1,-,-,CASSLYPGRATEAFF,TGCGCCAGCAGCTTGTATCCGGGGCGGGCCACTGAAGCTTTCTTT
TRBJ1-2,TRBV6-2/TRBV6-3,-,-,CASSYSTGNYGYTF,TGTGCCAGCAGTTACTCAACAGGAAACTATGGCTACACCTTC
TRBJ2-1,TRBV6-5,-,TRBD2,CASSRTSGSLSEQFF,TGTGCCAGCAGCCGGACTAGCGGGAGCCTCAGTGAGCAGTTCTTC
TRBJ1-5,TRBV20-1,-,-,CSAGRADNQPQHF,TGCAGTGCCGGTCGGGCTGACAATCAGCCCCAGCATTTT